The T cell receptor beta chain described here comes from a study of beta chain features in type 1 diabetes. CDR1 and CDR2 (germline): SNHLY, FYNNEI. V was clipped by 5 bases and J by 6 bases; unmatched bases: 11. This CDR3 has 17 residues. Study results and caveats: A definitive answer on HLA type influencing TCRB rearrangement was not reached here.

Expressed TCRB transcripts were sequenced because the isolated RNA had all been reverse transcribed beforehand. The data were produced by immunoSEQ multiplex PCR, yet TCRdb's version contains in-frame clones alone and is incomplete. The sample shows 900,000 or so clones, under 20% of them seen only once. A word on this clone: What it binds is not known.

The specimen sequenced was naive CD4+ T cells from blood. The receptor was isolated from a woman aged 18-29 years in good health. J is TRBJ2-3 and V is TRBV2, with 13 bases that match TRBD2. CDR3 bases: TGTGCCAGCAGTCTAAGGGGACTAGCGGGACGAGCGGATACGCAGTATTTT. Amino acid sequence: CASSLRGLAGRADTQYF.